The 7 T cell receptor beta chains presented below share a single source sample, sequenced in a study of CD8 T cells in Susac syndrome. The RNA, about 0.5 to 1 ug, was put through reverse transcription using random hexamers. TCRdb independently ran MiXCR on the immunoSEQ multiplex PCR reads; one entry per CDR3 protein. Of 95,000 or so distinct CDR3 sequences listed, roughly 91% are singletons. The sample comprised CD8+ T cells from PBMCs. These receptors originate from a human donor in good health.

The chain is built from TRBV27 and TRBJ1-6; D ambiguous. Germline V lookup: CDR1 MNHEY, CDR2 SMNVEV (reference sequence). V dropped 2 bases and J dropped 7 bases, with 9 bases sitting between them. The CDR3 has 14 amino acids. The CDR3 sequence is CASSLGRKNSPLHF. The CDR3 DNA reads TGTGCCAGCAGTTTAGGGAGAAAAAATTCACCCCTCCACTTT.

V and J are TRBV28 and TRBJ2-5; 9 bases fit TRBD2. Germline V gives CDR1 MDHEN, CDR2 SYDVKM. The V segment lost 5 bases and the J segment 0 bases; nucleotides outside the gene matches: 13. The CDR3 is made up of 18 amino acids. CDR3 DNA sequence: TGTGCCAGCAGTAAATATCCCCTAGAGCGGGGGGACCAAGAGACCCAGTACTTC. Its translation: CASSKYPLERGDQETQYF.

Written as DNA, the CDR3 is TGTGCCAGCAGCGGACAGAGAGATACGCAGTATTTT. This codes for CASSGQRDTQYF. The rearrangement uses TRBV25-1 and TRBJ2-3; a possible D gene is TRBD1 (6 bases). Germline V gene lookup returns CDR1 MGHDK and CDR2 SYGVNS. CDR3 length: 12 amino acids. Trimming removed 6 bases at V and 5 bases at J, with 9 bases between.

J is TRBJ2-2 and V is TRBV5-1; D is ambiguous. Trimming shortened V by 4 bases and J by 7 bases, and 11 bases separated the two germline ends. Germline V CDR1 and CDR2: SGHRS, YFSETQ. The CDR3 covers 13 residues. CDR3 nucleotide sequence: TGCGCCAGCAGCACAACCCTGGACGGGGAGCTGTTTTTT. Its protein product is CASSTTLDGELFF.

V and J are TRBV12-3 or TRBV12-4 and TRBJ2-2; 11 nucleotides match TRBD2. The CDR3 runs 18 residues. V lost 6 bases to trimming and J lost 7 bases; unmatched junction nucleotides: 16. As DNA, the CDR3 is TGTGCCAGCAGATTACCCATTAGCGGGGGGGCCGAAGACGGGGAGCTGTTTTTT. Its translation is CASRLPISGGAEDGELFF.

This clonotype was found once. The chain recombines TRBV4-2 with TRBJ2-5; D unclear. CDR3 length: 16 amino acids. Looked up from germline, CDR1 is LGHNA and CDR2 is YNFKEQ. The ends were cut back, 1 base at V and 3 bases at J, with 15 bases in the middle. The CDR3 here is CASSQAGTVLKETQYF. In nucleotides, the CDR3 is TGTGCCAGCAGCCAAGCGGGCACAGTTCTAAAAGAGACCCAGTACTTC.

CDR3 sequence: CASSQVREGPYNEQFF. The CDR3, as DNA: TGTGCCAGCAGCCAAGTCAGAGAGGGCCCCTACAATGAGCAGTTCTTC. The V call is TRBV14, the J call TRBJ2-1; tentative D call: TRBD2 (5 bases). Looked up from germline, CDR1 is SGHDN and CDR2 is FVKESK. The CDR3 is 16 residues long. V was cut by 1 base and J by 2 bases, with 12 bases left in between.